Listed here are 13 T cell receptor beta chains from one sample, sequenced in a study of T cell repertoires in cytomegalovirus infection. MiXCR, run by TCRdb on the reads, gives a single entry per CDR3 protein. The table records just under 550,000 distinct CDR3 sequences, approximately 26% of them present only once. What was sequenced was PBMCs. The receptor source for this set is a human donor in good health (CMV status not recorded). Some clones in this sample may be carry-over from other donors' samples.

The genes are TRBV4-3 and TRBJ1-2, with D possibly TRBD1 on 5 matching bases. The CDR3 runs to 15 residues. Trimming left V 0 bases short and J 8 bases short, with 16 bases between. The V gene's germline CDR1 is LGHNA and CDR2 YSLEER. In DNA form, the CDR3 reads TGCGCCAGCAGCCAAGATCGGGGCAGGGCAAGAGGCTACACCTTC. This encodes CASSQDRGRARGYTF.

On this clonotype itself: With a much larger clone just one base away, this may be a read error. The chain employs TRBV7-8 and TRBJ2-1; the match to TRBD2 covers 10 bases. The DNA end lines up better with TRBJ2-7; the J call may be wrong. The CDR3 loop spans 15 amino acids. Germline V lookup: CDR1 SGHVS, CDR2 FQNEAQ. In nucleotides, the CDR3 is TGTGCCAGCAGCTTAGTATCTAGCGGGAGAAATGAGCAGTACTTC. Protein sequence: CASSLVSSGRNEQYF.

Ten or more counts support this clonotype. J is TRBJ2-5 and V is TRBV7-2; 7 nucleotides agree with TRBD2. CDR1 is SGHTA and CDR2 is FQGNSA in the germline V gene. The junction had 10 bases not matched to a gene; V was cut back by 4 bases and J by 5 bases. The CDR3 loop spans 15 amino acids. The CDR3 DNA follows: TGTGCCAGCAGCTCCCGACCATCCGGGAGGGAGACCCAGTACTTC. It is translated as CASSSRPSGRETQYF.

The chain carries TRBV6-6 and TRBJ2-1; 7 bases map to TRBD1. CDR1 MNHNY and CDR2 SVGAGI come from the germline V gene (reference sequence). The V gene end was trimmed by 5 bases and the J gene end by 6 bases; junction bases not matched to a gene: 10. The CDR3 extends over 15 amino acids. The CDR3 sequence: CASSETGPRSNEQFF. CDR3 nucleotide sequence: TGTGCCAGCAGTGAGACAGGGCCCCGGAGCAATGAGCAGTTCTTC.

This clonotype was counted between two and nine times. The chain links TRBV5-6 to TRBJ1-2; no clear D gene. The V end lost 1 base, the J end lost 5 bases, and 9 bases lay between the germline ends. Germline assignment: CDR1 SGHDT and CDR2 YYEEEE. The CDR3 totals 13 residues. CDR3 in amino acids: CASSLTYRYGYTF. The CDR3, as DNA: TGTGCCAGCAGCTTGACATATCGTTATGGCTACACCTTC.

This chain links TRBV7-2 with TRBJ2-7; possibly TRBD2 for D (6 bases). With 0 bases removed from V and 0 bases from J, the gap between germline ends came to 12 bases. CDR3 length: 16 residues. Per germline, CDR1 SGHTA and CDR2 FQGNSA. CDR3 bases: TGTGCCAGCAGCTTAGCCGGTGGGGACTCCTCCTACGAGCAGTACGTC. It yields the protein CASSLAGGDSSYEQYV.

This clonotype was picked up many times. This rearrangement joins TRBV12-5 to TRBJ2-3, with 7 bases aligning to TRBD1. Germline CDR1 and CDR2: LGHNT and FRNRAP. The CDR3 sequence is 16 residues long. Trimming took 5 bases from V and 2 from J; bases not matched to a gene: 10. The CDR3 DNA follows: TGTGCTAGTGGTCCCCCTGGCAGGGGGTTCACAGATACGCAGTATTTT. It translates to CASGPPGRGFTDTQYF.

The rearrangement joins TRBV12-3 or TRBV12-4 to TRBJ2-3, with no clear D. The CDR3 consists of 15 residues. Trimming removed 7 bases at V and 0 bases at J, with 14 bases between. CDR3 region: CASTLDNYSTDTQYF. CDR3 bases: TGTGCCAGCACCCTCGACAATTATAGCACAGATACGCAGTATTTT.

This clonotype was seen ten or more times. The V gene is TRBV7-6, the J gene TRBJ2-1; 13 nucleotides line up with TRBD2. V shed 2 bases and J 3 bases; nucleotides not matched to a gene: 7. Looked up from germline, CDR1 is SGHVS and CDR2 is FNYEAQ. The CDR3 totals 18 residues. CDR3 sequence: CASSLRTGTSGIYNEQFF. The CDR3 DNA sequence: TGTGCCAGCAGCTTACGGACCGGGACTAGCGGGATCTACAATGAGCAGTTCTTC.

The chain joins TRBV4-1 to TRBJ1-1; tentatively, D is TRBD1 (5 bases). The germline gives CDR1 MGHRA, CDR2 YSYEKL. V was cut by 3 bases and J by 3 bases, with 14 bases left in between. The CDR3 sequence is 15 residues long. CDR3 in amino acids: CASSQSRDGYTEAFF. The CDR3 DNA follows: TGCGCCAGCAGCCAGTCCCGGGACGGTTACACTGAAGCTTTCTTT.

The CDR3, as DNA: TGTGCCAGCAGTTACACTGGCACTGAAGCTTTCTTT. Protein: CASSYTGTEAFF. V and J are TRBV6-5 and TRBJ1-1; D unclear. Trimming left V 2 bases short and J 4 bases short, with 5 bases between. There are 12 residues in the CDR3. Germline CDR1 and CDR2: MNHEY and SVGAGI.

This clonotype was seen more than once but under ten times. The CDR3 nucleotides are TGTGCCAGCAGCCCTAATCTGGGAAATGAGCAGTTCTTC. As protein: CASSPNLGNEQFF. V usage is TRBV7-3 and J usage is TRBJ2-1; D remains ambiguous. Germline CDR1 SGHTA, CDR2 FQGTGA. The germline V and J ends were trimmed by 5 bases and 7 bases, with 12 bases remaining between them. The CDR3 extends over 13 amino acids.

The sample holds a few counts of this clonotype. The chain recombines TRBV10-1 with TRBJ1-1; D gene ambiguous. Germline V gene data show CDR1 as WNHNN and CDR2 as SYGVQD (reference sequence). The CDR3 has 14 amino acids. Trimming took off 4 bases at V and 5 bases at J, with 14 bases between the two ends. The CDR3 sequence: CASSVDKSSTEAFF. CDR3 DNA sequence: TGCGCCAGCAGTGTCGATAAATCGAGTACTGAAGCTTTCTTT.